This T cell receptor (beta chain) comes out of a study of blood T cell repertoires in COVID-19. Overall study: PBMCs, B-cell-depleted T cells, or T cells provided the cDNA or gDNA that made up the material.

The authors' processing: Amplification of reference gene primers was used by the study to estimate nucleated cell counts. Sequencing was performed with immunoSEQ multiplex PCR; in TCRdb, only in-frame clones are kept and a portion is missing. V and J calls plus clone size are reproduced from that table; the DNA served to infer D and trimming. The sample yields about 300,000 clones, 65% to 90% seen once. CDR1 and CDR2 (germline): MGHRA, YSYEKL. The V and J ends lost 4 bases and 4 bases, in that order; junction bases with no gene match: 5. The CDR3 spans 14 residues. The participants were between about 18 and 95 years old and came from 20 to 30 US areas. Cohort assignment relied on participant-reported clinical history.

This receptor was identified in a man younger than 45 who had recovered from COVID-19. The sequenced sample consisted of PBMCs or T cells enriched from blood (not recorded which). The chain joins TRBV4-1 to TRBJ1-2; 8 nucleotides line up with TRBD1. This chain's CDR3 is CASSREQGGYGYTF. CDR3 bases: TGCGCCAGCAGCCGAGAACAGGGGGGCTATGGCTACACCTTC.